These 7 T cell receptor beta chains came from one sample sequenced in a study of human T cells and chemical hapten exposure. Via MiXCR, TCRdb re-called the RACE reads, giving one row per CDR3 protein. This sample carries under 100,000 distinct CDR3 sequences, 11% of them seen once, and the ten largest clones take 3.7%. Indicated time point: patch test 3, about 24 weeks after DPC sensitization. The treatment is: therapeutic diphenylcyclopropenone sensitization with weekly scalp DPC. The material was whole blood, obtained in connection with sensitization to the hapten diphenylcyclopropenone (DPC). These receptors originate from a woman between 45 and 65 years old with alopecia areata. Some clones in this sample may be carry-over from other donors' samples.

This clonotype was seen ten or more times. In DNA form, the CDR3 reads TGTGCCAGCAGCTTATATACAGGGGCCACAGATACGCAGTATTTT. Translating it yields CASSLYTGATDTQYF. The chain recombines TRBV11-2 with TRBJ2-3; the match to TRBD1 covers 7 bases. The CDR3 sequence is 15 residues long. V dropped 2 bases and J dropped 2; count of bases not matched to a gene: 4. Germline V gives CDR1 SGHAT, CDR2 FQNNGV.

This clonotype was counted many times. The CDR3 bases are TGCGCCAGCAGCCAGCGGGGATCCTCTGGGGCCAACGTCCTGACTTTC. Its translation: CASSQRGSSGANVLTF. The rearrangement uses TRBV4-3 and TRBJ2-6; tentative D call: TRBD2 (6 bases). Germline CDR1 is LGHNA and CDR2 is YSLEER. CDR3 length: 16 residues. V gave up 3 bases and J gave up 0 bases, with 9 bases separating them.

This clonotype has more than one count but fewer than ten. The rearrangement links TRBV4-3 to TRBJ2-6; 9 bases agree with TRBD1. CDR1 is LGHNA and CDR2 is YSLEER in the germline V gene. This CDR3 is 18 amino acids long. V was clipped by 1 base and J by 1 base; unmatched bases: 5. The CDR3 DNA is TGCGCCAGCAGCCAAGCTCTCGGGACAGGGTCTGGGGCCAACGTCCTGACTTTC. It translates to CASSQALGTGSGANVLTF.

The chain carries TRBV6-4 and TRBJ2-7; D not certain. V was cut by 5 bases and J by 6 bases, with 5 bases left in between. The germline V gene encodes CDR1 MRHNA and CDR2 SNTAGT. The CDR3 totals 10 residues. This CDR3 is CASSLPEQYF. CDR3 coding DNA: TGTGCCAGCAGTCTCCCCGAGCAGTACTTC.

This clonotype was observed at least ten times. The chain recombines TRBV12-3 or TRBV12-4 with TRBJ2-7; D is possibly TRBD1 or TRBD2 (6 bases each). This CDR3 is 14 amino acids long. Trimming removed 4 bases from V and 6 bases from J, with 16 bases in between. The CDR3 here is CASSWGRTVGEQYF. The CDR3 DNA reads TGTGCCAGCAGTTGGGGGAGGACAGTTGGCGAGCAGTACTTC.

This clonotype showed up many times. The rearrangement uses TRBV6-5 and TRBJ2-5; 11 positions agree with TRBD2. Trimming at V came to 5 bases and at J to 5 bases, leaving 7 bases not matched to a gene. The CDR3 loop spans 15 amino acids. In germline, CDR1 is MNHEY, CDR2 SVGAGI. Here the CDR3 DNA reads TGTGCCAGCAGTGAGATAGCGGGAGGGCCGGAGACCCAGTACTTC. Translating gives CASSEIAGGPETQYF.

This clonotype turned up a few times. This CDR3 reads CASISANGYTF. The CDR3, as DNA: TGTGCCAGCATTTCGGCCAATGGCTACACCTTC. The chain employs TRBV28 and TRBJ1-2; D ambiguous. The CDR3 sequence is 11 residues long. Germline V lookup: CDR1 MDHEN, CDR2 SYDVKM. Trimming stripped 7 bases from V and 6 bases from J, with 9 bases between.